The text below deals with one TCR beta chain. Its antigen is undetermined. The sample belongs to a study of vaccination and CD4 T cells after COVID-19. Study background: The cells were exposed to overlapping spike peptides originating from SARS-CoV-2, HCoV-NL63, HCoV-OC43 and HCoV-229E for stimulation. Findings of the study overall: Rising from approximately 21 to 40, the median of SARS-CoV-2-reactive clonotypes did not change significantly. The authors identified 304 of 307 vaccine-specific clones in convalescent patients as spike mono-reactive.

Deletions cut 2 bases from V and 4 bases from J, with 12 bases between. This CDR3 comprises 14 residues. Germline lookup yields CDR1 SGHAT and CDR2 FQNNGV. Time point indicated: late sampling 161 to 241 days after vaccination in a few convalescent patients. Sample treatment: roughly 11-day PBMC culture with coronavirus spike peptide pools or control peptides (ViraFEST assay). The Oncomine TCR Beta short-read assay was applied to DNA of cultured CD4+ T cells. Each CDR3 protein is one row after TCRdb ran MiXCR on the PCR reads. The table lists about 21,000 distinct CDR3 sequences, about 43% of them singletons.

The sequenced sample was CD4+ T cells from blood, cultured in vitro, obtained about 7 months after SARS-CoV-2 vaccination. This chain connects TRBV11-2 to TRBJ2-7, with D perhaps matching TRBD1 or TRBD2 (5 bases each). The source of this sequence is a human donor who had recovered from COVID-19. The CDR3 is CASSLTYWGYEQYF. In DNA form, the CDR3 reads TGTGCCAGCAGCTTAACCTACTGGGGGTACGAGCAGTACTTC.